These T cell receptor beta chains were read from a single sample in a study of blood T cell repertoires in COVID-19. Produced via immunoSEQ multiplex PCR; TCRdb's table is partial and in-frame only. The sample records 150,000 to 200,000 clones, 87% being singletons. The material sequenced was PBMCs or T cells enriched from blood (not recorded which). The receptors shown here come from a human donor with acute COVID-19. The donor label of this sample is uncertain. Each CDR3 is given with its conserved first and last residue. The D gene is left open where the match is weak. The listing skips clone size in some rows; elsewhere it reads once, few, many or a size class.

clone size	V gene	D gene	J gene	CDR3 DNA	CDR3 protein
-	TRBV7-9	-	TRBJ2-5	TGTGCCAGCAGCTTGAGTCGGTCAGGGGGGAGAGAGACCCAGTACTTC	CASSLSRSGGRETQYF
-	TRBV20-1	TRBD1	TRBJ1-4	TGCAGTGCTTACAGGGGTGAAAAACTGTTTTTT	CSAYRGEKLFF
-	TRBV10-1	-	TRBJ2-3	TGCGCCAGCAGCTTCAGTACCCCTCGGGGGATAGTGACAGATACGCAGTATTTT	CASSFSTPRGIVTDTQYF
-	TRBV30	TRBD1	TRBJ1-3	TGTGCCTCAGAGGGGGCGGCTGGAAACACCATATATTTT	CASEGAAGNTIYF
once	TRBV19	TRBD1	TRBJ1-2	TGTGCCAGTAGTATGGGACAGGGTAACGGCTACACCTTC	CASSMGQGNGYTF
-	TRBV30	-	TRBJ1-1	TGTGCCTTCTACCAATTTAACACTGAAGCTTTCTTT	CAFYQFNTEAFF
-	TRBV27	TRBD2	TRBJ2-1	TGTGCCAGCAGCTCTACTCGGACTAGCGGGTTTCCCAACAATGAGCAGTTCTTC	CASSSTRTSGFPNNEQFF
-	TRBV7-9	TRBD1	TRBJ2-7	TGTGCCAGCAGCTTGCGGACAGGGGGGCCTGACTCCTACGAGCAGTACTTC	CASSLRTGGPDSYEQYF
-	TRBV11-2	TRBD2	TRBJ2-3	TGTGCCAGCAGCCAGGGACTAGCACATACGCAGTATTTT	CASSQGLAHTQYF
-	TRBV28	-	TRBJ1-1	TGTGCCAGCAGTTCGAGGGTGTTCGGCACTGAAGCTTTCTTT	CASSSRVFGTEAFF
-	TRBV30	TRBD2	TRBJ2-3	TGTGCCTGGGGTACGCGGGGGGGAATGGCAGATACGCAGTATTTT	CAWGTRGGMADTQYF
-	TRBV9	-	TRBJ1-1	TGTGCCAGCAGCCCCTCCGGGGGGGGCACTGAAGCTTTCTTT	CASSPSGGGTEAFF
few	TRBV24-1	TRBD1	TRBJ2-7	TGTGCCACCAGTGATCGTTTAACAGGGGGCAGATACGAGCAGTACTTC	CATSDRLTGGRYEQYF
-	TRBV4-3	TRBD1	TRBJ1-2	TGCGCCAGCAGCCATGGGACAGGGAGGAACTATGGCTACACCTTC	CASSHGTGRNYGYTF
-	TRBV25-1	-	TRBJ2-4	TGTGCCAGCAGTGATAGCACAGGGCTTATAGCCAAAAACATTCAGTACTTC	CASSDSTGLIAKNIQYF
-	TRBV5-1	-	TRBJ2-7	TGCGCCAGCAGCTTGGGGGGGGACAGCCTCTCCTACGAGCAGTACTTC	CASSLGGDSLSYEQYF
once	TRBV7-2	-	TRBJ1-1	TGTGCCAGCAGCGGGATAGGGGGTAACACTGAAGCTTTCTTT	CASSGIGGNTEAFF
once	TRBV9	-	TRBJ2-1	TGTGCCACCGGTAAGCAGCCCGGAGGTGAGCAGTTCTTC	CATGKQPGGEQFF
-	TRBV7-2	-	TRBJ1-1	TGTGCCAGCAGTTTCTATCAGGGTCCGATGAACACTGAAGCTTTCTTT	CASSFYQGPMNTEAFF
-	TRBV2	-	TRBJ1-6	TGTGCCAGCAGTGAAGCGGGGACATCCGACTCACCCCTCCACTTT	CASSEAGTSDSPLHF
-	TRBV7-8	-	TRBJ1-3	TGTGCCAGCAGCTTAGGCGCGGGAAACACCATATATTTT	CASSLGAGNTIYF
few	TRBV20-1	-	TRBJ1-2	TGCAGTGCTTCCGGGACTTCGGGCTACACCTTC	CSASGTSGYTF
-	TRBV6-6	TRBD1	TRBJ1-5	TGTGCCAGCAGTGGACAGGGACGAAATCAGCCCCAGCATTTT	CASSGQGRNQPQHF
-	TRBV19	TRBD1	TRBJ2-1	TGTGCCAGTAGTATAGATCTATGGACAGGGGGCGGAAATGAGCAGTTCTTC	CASSIDLWTGGGNEQFF
-	TRBV5-1	TRBD2	TRBJ2-2	TGCGCCAGCAGCCCCCTCGGAGCGGGGGGGGAGCTGTTTTTT	CASSPLGAGGELFF
-	TRBV7-2	-	TRBJ2-1	TGTGCCAGCAGCCCCAGCCATAGCGGTTACAATGAGCAGTTCTTC	CASSPSHSGYNEQFF